Listed below are T cell receptor beta chains from one sample, sequenced in a study of T-cell reconstitution after alpha-beta-depleted transplantation in children. TCRdb re-analysed the PCR reads in MiXCR, keeping a single row per CDR3 protein. The sample carries 97,000 or so distinct CDR3 sequences, 6% to 9% recorded once. The sample was PBMCs, taken before TCRalphabeta/CD19-depleted stem cell transplant. The receptors were sampled from a boy between 2 and 10 years old with acute lymphoblastic leukemia, due to receive a stem cell transplant. Both conserved end residues are part of each CDR3. The D gene is left open where the match is weak. A row's size may be missing; if present it is once, few, many or a size class.

TRBV7-2,TRBD1,14,many,TRBJ1-2,TGTGCCAGCAGCTTGGGGGACAGGGGGTATGGCTACACCTTC,CASSLGDRGYGYTF
TRBV2,TRBD1,15,many,TRBJ2-1,TGTGCCAGCAGTGTGTGGGGACAGGGGAACAATGAGCAGTTCTTC,CASSVWGQGNNEQFF
TRBV29-1,TRBD2,15,NA,TRBJ2-3,TGCAGCGTCGAAGGGCCTAGCGGCCCCACAGATACGCAGTATTTT,CSVEGPSGPTDTQYF
TRBV6-5,TRBD1,16,few,TRBJ2-7,TGTGCCAGCAGTTACGTCACCGGGACAGGGATCTACGAGCAGTACTTC,CASSYVTGTGIYEQYF
TRBV7-9,NA,16,NA,TRBJ1-6,TGTGCCAGCAGCTTAGGCGTCTCGGGACGGGATTCACCCCTCCACTTT,CASSLGVSGRDSPLHF
TRBV5-6,NA,12,many,TRBJ1-1,TGTGCCAGCAGCCGGATTAGCACTGAAGCTTTCTTT,CASSRISTEAFF
TRBV6-1,TRBD2,16,few,TRBJ2-7,TGTGCCAGCAGTGACCCACCGGGACTACCTAGCTACGAGCAGTACTTC,CASSDPPGLPSYEQYF
TRBV27,NA,13,few,TRBJ2-1,TGTGCCAGCAGTTTTGGGCTTTGGGATGAGCAGTTCTTC,CASSFGLWDEQFF
TRBV7-2,TRBD2,14,many,TRBJ2-7,TGTGCCAGCAGCGTGACTAGCGGGGCCCACGAGCAGTACTTC,CASSVTSGAHEQYF
TRBV2,NA,13,many,TRBJ2-2,TGTGCCAGCATTACGGGGTACACCGGGGAGCTGTTTTTT,CASITGYTGELFF
TRBV5-1,TRBD2,17,NA,TRBJ2-3,TGCGCCAGCAGCTCCGGACTAGCGGGGGGCGGACGAGATACGCAGTATTTT,CASSSGLAGGGRDTQYF
TRBV20-1,TRBD1,13,many,TRBJ1-2,TGCAGTGCCAAGACAGGGGCTAACTATGGCTACACCTTC,CSAKTGANYGYTF
TRBV19,NA,15,few,TRBJ2-7,TGTGCCAGTAGTCCTCCGGGGCTAGGCTCCTACGAGCAGTACTTC,CASSPPGLGSYEQYF
TRBV7-2,NA,16,once,TRBJ1-6,TGTGCCAGCAGCCCGACCGGGACGGGATACAATTCACCCCTCCACTTT,CASSPTGTGYNSPLHF
TRBV7-2,NA,16,NA,TRBJ2-2,TGTGCCAGCAGCCTTCCTAAGTTCGCGAACACCGGGGAGCTGTTTTTT,CASSLPKFANTGELFF
TRBV4-2,TRBD2,17,few,TRBJ2-4,TGTGCCAGCAGCCAGGGACTAGCGGGGGGGCCGGGGAACATTCAGTACTTC,CASSQGLAGGPGNIQYF
TRBV5-1,NA,14,many,TRBJ1-4,TGCGCCAGCAGCTACGGGGGGCCAGATGAAAAACTGTTTTTT,CASSYGGPDEKLFF
TRBV6-2/TRBV6-3,TRBD2,16,few,TRBJ2-1,TGTGCCAGCAGTTACCCCCTAGCGGGGGGGCCCGTTGAGCAGTTCTTC,CASSYPLAGGPVEQFF
TRBV2,NA,15,NA,TRBJ1-6,TGTGCCAGCAGTGGTAGCCCCTCCTATAATTCACCCCTCCACTTT,CASSGSPSYNSPLHF
TRBV12-3/TRBV12-4,TRBD1,14,NA,TRBJ1-5,TGTGCCAGCAGACATGGACAGGGGAATCAGCCCCAGCATTTT,CASRHGQGNQPQHF
TRBV5-5,TRBD1,15,few,TRBJ2-7,TGTGCCAGCAACTCACCCCGACAGGGGAAGTACGAGCAGTACTTC,CASNSPRQGKYEQYF
TRBV5-5,TRBD1,14,NA,TRBJ2-3,TGTGCCAGCAGCAACGGACAGGGCCTAGATACGCAGTATTTT,CASSNGQGLDTQYF
TRBV5-6,TRBD2,17,few,TRBJ2-2,TGTGCCAGCAGCAGAGGACTAGCGGGGGGGAACACCGGGGAGCTGTTTTTT,CASSRGLAGGNTGELFF
TRBV6-5,NA,14,NA,TRBJ2-7,TGTGCCAGCAGTTGGGGCCCTATTGACTACGAGCAGTACTTC,CASSWGPIDYEQYF
TRBV20-1,TRBD2,16,NA,TRBJ2-7,TGCAGTGCTATGCCTTCGCGGGGGTTCCCCACCTACGAGCAGTACTTC,CSAMPSRGFPTYEQYF
TRBV20-1,NA,13,many,TRBJ1-1,TGCAGTGCTAGAGTTGTAGTGAACACTGAAGCTTTCTTT,CSARVVVNTEAFF
TRBV12-3/TRBV12-4,NA,13,many,TRBJ2-4,TGTGCCAGCAGTACCGGAGCCAAAAACATTCAGTACTTC,CASSTGAKNIQYF
TRBV20-1,NA,13,few,TRBJ2-5,TGCAGTGCTAGAGACGGAGGGGGGGAGACCCAGTACTTC,CSARDGGGETQYF
TRBV11-2,NA,15,few,TRBJ2-3,TGTGCCAGCAGCTTACTTATCCGGAGCACAGATACGCAGTATTTT,CASSLLIRSTDTQYF
TRBV11-2,NA,14,many,TRBJ1-2,TGTGCCAGCAGCTTAGCCTGGAGTAACTATGGCTACACCTTC,CASSLAWSNYGYTF
TRBV12-3/TRBV12-4,NA,14,many,TRBJ2-7,TGTGCCAGCCAGACAGTCCCCAATTCCTACGAGCAGTACTTC,CASQTVPNSYEQYF
TRBV10-3,TRBD1,15,many,TRBJ1-1,TGTGCCACGGACAGGGGGCCGCCGGTTGGCACTGAAGCTTTCTTT,CATDRGPPVGTEAFF
TRBV4-1,NA,13,few,TRBJ2-7,TGCGCCAGCAGCCACCCATCCACGGGGGAGCAGTACTTC,CASSHPSTGEQYF
TRBV6-5,NA,15,NA,TRBJ1-4,TGTGCCAGCAGTTACTCGAAACTCCCTAATGAAAAACTGTTTTTT,CASSYSKLPNEKLFF
TRBV5-1,TRBD2,14,many,TRBJ2-7,TGCGCCAGCAGGGGACTAGCGGGCGCCTACGAGCAGTACTTC,CASRGLAGAYEQYF
TRBV5-1,NA,14,few,TRBJ1-1,TGCGCCAGCAGCCCCCGGGAGGGTTACACTGAAGCTTTCTTT,CASSPREGYTEAFF
TRBV20-1,NA,13,many,TRBJ1-1,TGCAGTGCAACCGGGGTTGGAGACACTGAAGCTTTCTTT,CSATGVGDTEAFF
TRBV10-3,TRBD1,14,NA,TRBJ2-1,TGTGCCATCAGTGGCTACAGGGGAGCTGATGAGCAGTTCTTC,CAISGYRGADEQFF
TRBV7-2,NA,17,medium-sized,TRBJ1-6,TGTGCCAGCAGCTTAGCGGACGTTCCCATTTATAATTCACCCCTCCACTTT,CASSLADVPIYNSPLHF
TRBV25-1,TRBD1,16,few,TRBJ2-7,TGTGCCAGCAGTGAATCAGGGACAGGTCCCTCCTACGAGCAGTACTTC,CASSESGTGPSYEQYF
TRBV4-1,NA,13,many,TRBJ2-7,TGCGCCAGCAGCCAAGGGCAAGCGGGCGAGCAGTACTTC,CASSQGQAGEQYF
TRBV7-7,TRBD2,16,few,TRBJ2-7,TGTGCCAGCAGCTTAGCGCTCCTAGCGGGGACTAACGAGCAGTACTTC,CASSLALLAGTNEQYF
TRBV19,NA,14,once,TRBJ1-5,TGTGCCAGTAGTATATGGGGAAGCAATCAGCCCCAGCATTTT,CASSIWGSNQPQHF
TRBV4-1,TRBD1,14,NA,TRBJ2-4,TGCGCCAGCAGCCCCTCCACAGGGGCGACCATTCAGTACTTC,CASSPSTGATIQYF
TRBV9,NA,16,few,TRBJ1-1,TGTGCCAGCAGCGAGGTCCCGGCGCAGGAGAACACTGAAGCTTTCTTT,CASSEVPAQENTEAFF
TRBV18,NA,17,many,TRBJ2-7,TGTGCCAGCTCACCCCCTATAGAAGGGGGAAGCTCCTACGAGCAGTACTTC,CASSPPIEGGSSYEQYF
TRBV5-6,NA,16,few,TRBJ1-1,TGTGCCAGCAGTCAGAGGCCCCGGAACATGAACACTGAAGCTTTCTTT,CASSQRPRNMNTEAFF
TRBV5-1,NA,13,many,TRBJ2-7,TGCGCCAGCAGCTCGGGACACCGGTACGAGCAGTACTTC,CASSSGHRYEQYF
TRBV12-3/TRBV12-4,NA,14,many,TRBJ2-7,TGTGCCAGCAGTTTAGGGGACGCAACCTACGAGCAGTACTTC,CASSLGDATYEQYF
TRBV19,NA,12,NA,TRBJ1-5,TGTGCCAGTAGGCCCGCCAATCAGCCCCAGCATTTT,CASRPANQPQHF
TRBV12-3/TRBV12-4,NA,16,medium-sized,TRBJ2-1,TGTGCCAGCAGTTTAGTCCGGGACACCCTATACAATGAGCAGTTCTTC,CASSLVRDTLYNEQFF
TRBV9,NA,15,many,TRBJ2-5,TGTGCCAGCAGCGTAGGAGGTACAGGACAAGAGACCCAGTACTTC,CASSVGGTGQETQYF
TRBV20-1,NA,13,few,TRBJ2-3,TGCAGTGCCAAGACACCTAGCACAGATACGCAGTATTTT,CSAKTPSTDTQYF